This T cell receptor (beta chain) was recovered during a study of sequential checkpoint blockade in melanoma. The repertoire was sequenced with immunoSEQ multiplex PCR; TCRdb's copy has only in-frame clones and lacks some. The top ten hold approximately 25% of the sample, which has about 12,000 clones, 70% to 80% seen once. Specified treatment: randomized to nivolumab then ipilimumab (arm A) or the reverse (arm B). The receptor was isolated from a human donor with melanoma. The sample was CD8+ T cells sorted from blood (inferred from file names), taken from a patient given nivolumab and ipilimumab in sequence.

CDR3 sequence (DNA): TGTGCCAGTAGTATAGTGGCAGGGGCCTACTATGGCTACACCTTC. This codes for CASSIVAGAYYGYTF. The chain links TRBV19 to TRBJ1-2, with D perhaps matching TRBD1 (6 bases). This CDR3 comprises 15 residues. From germline, CDR1 is LNHDA and CDR2 SQIVND (reference sequence). Trimming shortened V by 1 base and J by 3 bases, and 12 bases separated the two germline ends. Complete variable domain (other parts from reference TRBV19 and TRBJ1-2): DGGITQSPKYLFRKEGQNVTLSCEQNLNHDAMYWYRQDPGQGLRLIYYSQIVNDFQKGDIAEGYSVSREKKESFPLTVTSAQKNPTAFYLCASSIVAGAYYGYTFGSGTRLTVV.